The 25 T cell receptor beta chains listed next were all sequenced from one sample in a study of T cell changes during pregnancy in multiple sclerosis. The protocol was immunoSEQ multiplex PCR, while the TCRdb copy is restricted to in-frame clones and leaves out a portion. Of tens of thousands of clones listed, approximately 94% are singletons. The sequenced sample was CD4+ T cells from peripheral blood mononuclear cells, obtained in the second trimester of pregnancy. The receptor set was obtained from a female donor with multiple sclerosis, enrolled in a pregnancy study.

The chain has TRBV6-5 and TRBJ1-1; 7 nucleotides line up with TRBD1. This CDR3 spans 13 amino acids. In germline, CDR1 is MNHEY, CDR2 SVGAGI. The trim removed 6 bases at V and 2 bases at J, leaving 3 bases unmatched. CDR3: CASRDRPNTEAFF. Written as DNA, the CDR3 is TGTGCCAGCAGGGACAGGCCTAACACTGAAGCTTTCTTT.

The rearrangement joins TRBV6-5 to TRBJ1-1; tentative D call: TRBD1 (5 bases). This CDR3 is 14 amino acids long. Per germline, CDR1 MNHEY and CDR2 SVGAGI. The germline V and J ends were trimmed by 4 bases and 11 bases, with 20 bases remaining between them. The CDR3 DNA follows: TGTGCCAGCAGTTCGCCGGGACTCCTAAGCAGGGCTTTCTTT. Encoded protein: CASSSPGLLSRAFF.

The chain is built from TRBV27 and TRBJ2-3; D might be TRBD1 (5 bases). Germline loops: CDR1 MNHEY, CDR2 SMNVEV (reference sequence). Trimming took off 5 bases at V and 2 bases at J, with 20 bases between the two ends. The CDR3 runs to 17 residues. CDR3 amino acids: CASSPPTVTTSTDTQYF. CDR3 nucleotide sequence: TGTGCCAGCAGTCCCCCGACAGTCACTACGTCCACAGATACGCAGTATTTT.

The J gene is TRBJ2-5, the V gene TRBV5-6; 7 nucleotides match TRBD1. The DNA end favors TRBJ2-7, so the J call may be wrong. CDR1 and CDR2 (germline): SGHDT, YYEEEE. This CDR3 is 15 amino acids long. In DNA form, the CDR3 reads TGTGCCAGCAGCCCTGACCAAAACAGGGGCTCCGAGCAGTACTTC. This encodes CASSPDQNRGSEQYF.

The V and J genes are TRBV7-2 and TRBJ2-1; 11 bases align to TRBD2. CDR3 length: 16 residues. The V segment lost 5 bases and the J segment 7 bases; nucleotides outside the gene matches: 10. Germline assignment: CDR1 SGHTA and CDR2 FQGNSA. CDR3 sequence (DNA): TGTGCCAGCAGCCCCCTAGCGGGGGGCCTGTGGAATGAGCAGTTCTTC. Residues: CASSPLAGGLWNEQFF. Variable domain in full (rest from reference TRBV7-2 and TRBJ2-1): GAGVSQSPSNKVTEKGKDVELRCDPISGHTALYWYRQSLGQGLEFLIYFQGNSAPDKSGLPSDRFSAERTGGSVSTLTIQRTQQEDSAVYLCASSPLAGGLWNEQFFGPGTRLTVL.

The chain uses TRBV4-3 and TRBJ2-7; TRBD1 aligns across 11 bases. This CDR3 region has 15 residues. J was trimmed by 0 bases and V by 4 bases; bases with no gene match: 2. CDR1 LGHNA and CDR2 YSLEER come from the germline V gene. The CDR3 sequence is CASSLGQGGSYEQYF. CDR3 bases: TGCGCCAGCAGCCTGGGACAGGGGGGCTCCTACGAGCAGTACTTC.

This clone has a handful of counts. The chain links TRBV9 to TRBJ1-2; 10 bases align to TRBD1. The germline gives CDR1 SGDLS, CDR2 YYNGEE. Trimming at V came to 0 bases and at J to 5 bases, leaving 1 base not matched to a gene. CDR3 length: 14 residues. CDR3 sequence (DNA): TGTGCCAGCAGCGTAGGGACAGGGGGTTATGGCTACACCTTC. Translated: CASSVGTGGYGYTF. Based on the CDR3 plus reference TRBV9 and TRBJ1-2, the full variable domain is DSGVTQTPKHLITATGQRVTLRCSPRSGDLSVYWYQQSLDQGLQFLIQYYNGEERAKGNILERFSAQQFPDLHSELNLSSLELGDSALYFCASSVGTGGYGYTFGSGTRLTVV.

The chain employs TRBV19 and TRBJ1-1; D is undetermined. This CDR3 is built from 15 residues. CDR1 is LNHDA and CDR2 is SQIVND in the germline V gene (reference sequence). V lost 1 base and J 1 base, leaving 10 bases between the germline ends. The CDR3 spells CASSIGGSGNTEAFF. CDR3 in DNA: TGTGCCAGTAGTATAGGGGGAAGCGGGAACACTGAAGCTTTCTTT. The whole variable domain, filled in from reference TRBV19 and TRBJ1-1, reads DGGITQSPKYLFRKEGQNVTLSCEQNLNHDAMYWYRQDPGQGLRLIYYSQIVNDFQKGDIAEGYSVSREKKESFPLTVTSAQKNPTAFYLCASSIGGSGNTEAFFGQGTRLTVV.

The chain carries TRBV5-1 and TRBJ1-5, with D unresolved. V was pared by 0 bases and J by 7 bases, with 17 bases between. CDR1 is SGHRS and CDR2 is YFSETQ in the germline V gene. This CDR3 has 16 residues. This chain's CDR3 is CASSLVVGWAGQPQHF. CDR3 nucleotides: TGCGCCAGCAGCTTGGTAGTTGGGTGGGCTGGGCAGCCCCAGCATTTT.

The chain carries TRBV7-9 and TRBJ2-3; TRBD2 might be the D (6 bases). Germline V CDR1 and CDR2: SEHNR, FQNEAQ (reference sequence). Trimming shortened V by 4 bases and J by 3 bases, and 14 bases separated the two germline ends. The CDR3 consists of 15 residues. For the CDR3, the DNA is TGTGCCAGCAGCTCGGGGGTCGGGAGAACAGATACGCAGTATTTT. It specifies CASSSGVGRTDTQYF.

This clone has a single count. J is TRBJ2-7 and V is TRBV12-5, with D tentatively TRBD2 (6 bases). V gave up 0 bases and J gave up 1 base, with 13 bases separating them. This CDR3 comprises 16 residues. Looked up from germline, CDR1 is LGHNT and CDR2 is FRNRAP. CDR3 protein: CASGLVPAGMSYEQYF. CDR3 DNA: TGTGCTAGTGGTTTGGTACCGGCGGGAATGTCCTACGAGCAGTACTTC.

CDR3 sequence: CASSQGPYNSPLHF. DNA for the CDR3: TGCGCCAGCAGCCAGGGGCCCTATAATTCACCCCTCCACTTT. This chain joins TRBV4-3 and TRBJ1-6; D is possibly TRBD1 (5 bases). Per germline, CDR1 LGHNA and CDR2 YSLEER. The length of the CDR3 is 14 residues. The V gene lost 3 bases and the J gene lost 2 bases, with 5 bases spanning the gap.

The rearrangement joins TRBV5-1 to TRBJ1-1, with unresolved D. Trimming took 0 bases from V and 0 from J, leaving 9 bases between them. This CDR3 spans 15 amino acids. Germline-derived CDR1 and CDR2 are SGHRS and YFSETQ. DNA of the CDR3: TGCGCCAGCAGCTTGGGACACCTCATGAACACTGAAGCTTTCTTT. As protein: CASSLGHLMNTEAFF.

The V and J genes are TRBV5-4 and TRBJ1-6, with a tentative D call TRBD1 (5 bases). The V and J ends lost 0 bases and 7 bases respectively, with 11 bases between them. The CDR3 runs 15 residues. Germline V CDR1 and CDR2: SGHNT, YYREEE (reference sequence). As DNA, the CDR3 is TGTGCCAGCAGCTTGGGGGTTACAGGCAATTCACCCCTCCACTTT. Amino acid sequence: CASSLGVTGNSPLHF.

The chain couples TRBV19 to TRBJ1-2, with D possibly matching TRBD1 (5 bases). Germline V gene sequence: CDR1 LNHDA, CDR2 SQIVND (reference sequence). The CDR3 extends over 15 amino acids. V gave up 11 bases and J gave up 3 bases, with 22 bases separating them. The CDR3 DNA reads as TGTGCCTGCTCCCGGCAGGGCCTTAACTACTATGGCTACACCTTC. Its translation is CACSRQGLNYYGYTF.

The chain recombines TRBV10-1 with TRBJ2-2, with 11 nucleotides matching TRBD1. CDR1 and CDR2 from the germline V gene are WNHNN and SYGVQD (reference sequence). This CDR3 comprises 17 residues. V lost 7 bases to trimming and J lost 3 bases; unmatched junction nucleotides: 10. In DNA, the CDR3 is TGCGCCAGCACCCAACCGGACAGGGGGCGAGACACCGGGGAGCTGTTTTTT. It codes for CASTQPDRGRDTGELFF.

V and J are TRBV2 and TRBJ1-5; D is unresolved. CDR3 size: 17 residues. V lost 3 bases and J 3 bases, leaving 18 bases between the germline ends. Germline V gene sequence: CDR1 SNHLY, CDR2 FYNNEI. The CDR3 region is CASSEGWRGSTNQPQHF. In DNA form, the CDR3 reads TGTGCCAGCAGTGAGGGCTGGCGGGGATCAACCAATCAGCCCCAGCATTTT.

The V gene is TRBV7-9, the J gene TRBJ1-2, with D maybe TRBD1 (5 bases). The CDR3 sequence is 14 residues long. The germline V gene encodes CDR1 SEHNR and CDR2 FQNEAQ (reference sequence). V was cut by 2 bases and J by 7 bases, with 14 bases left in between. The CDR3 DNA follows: TGTGCCAGCAGCTTACACGGAGGGGATCGTGGCTACACCTTC. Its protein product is CASSLHGGDRGYTF. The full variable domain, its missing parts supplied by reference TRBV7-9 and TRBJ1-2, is DTGVSQNPRHKITKRGQNVTFRCDPISEHNRLYWYRQTLGQGPEFLTYFQNEAQLEKSRLLSDRFSAERPKGSFSTLEIQRTEQGDSAMYLCASSLHGGDRGYTFGSGTRLTVV.

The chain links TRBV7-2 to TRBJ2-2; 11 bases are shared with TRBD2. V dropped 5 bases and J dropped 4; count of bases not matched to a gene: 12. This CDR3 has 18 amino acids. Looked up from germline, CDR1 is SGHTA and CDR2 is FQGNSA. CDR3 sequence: CASSPGSSGGLTTGELFF. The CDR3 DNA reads TGTGCCAGCAGCCCCGGCTCTAGCGGGGGGCTAACCACCGGGGAGCTGTTTTTT.

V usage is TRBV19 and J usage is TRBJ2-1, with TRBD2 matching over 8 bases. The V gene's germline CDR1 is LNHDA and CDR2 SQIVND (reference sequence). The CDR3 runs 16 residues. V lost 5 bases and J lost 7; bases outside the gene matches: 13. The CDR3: CASSSPRRGAGNEQFF. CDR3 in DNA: TGTGCCAGTAGTTCACCTAGGCGGGGGGCAGGGAATGAGCAGTTCTTC.

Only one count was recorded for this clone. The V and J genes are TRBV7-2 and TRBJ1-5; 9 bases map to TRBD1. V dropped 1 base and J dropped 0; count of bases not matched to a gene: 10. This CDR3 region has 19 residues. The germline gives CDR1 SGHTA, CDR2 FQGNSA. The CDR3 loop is CASSLGRGTGYFSNQPQHF. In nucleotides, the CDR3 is TGTGCCAGCAGCTTAGGTCGAGGGACAGGGTATTTTAGCAATCAGCCCCAGCATTTT.

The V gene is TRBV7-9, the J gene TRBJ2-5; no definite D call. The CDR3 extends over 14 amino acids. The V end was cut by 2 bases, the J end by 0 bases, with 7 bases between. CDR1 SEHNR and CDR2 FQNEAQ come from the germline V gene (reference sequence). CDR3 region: CASSLLLDQETQYF. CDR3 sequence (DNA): TGTGCCAGCAGCTTACTCCTAGACCAAGAGACCCAGTACTTC.

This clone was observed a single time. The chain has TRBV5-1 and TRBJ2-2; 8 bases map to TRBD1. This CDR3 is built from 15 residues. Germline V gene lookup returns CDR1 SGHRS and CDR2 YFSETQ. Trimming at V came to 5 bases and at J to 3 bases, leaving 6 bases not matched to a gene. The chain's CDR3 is CASSRTGGDTGELFF. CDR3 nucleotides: TGCGCCAGCAGTCGTACAGGGGGAGACACCGGGGAGCTGTTTTTT. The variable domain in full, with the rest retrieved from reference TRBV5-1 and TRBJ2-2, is KAGVTQTPRYLIKTRGQQVTLSCSPISGHRSVSWYQQTPGQGLQFLFEYFSETQRNKGNFPGRFSGRQFSNSRSEMNVSTLELGDSALYLCASSRTGGDTGELFFGEGSRLTVL.

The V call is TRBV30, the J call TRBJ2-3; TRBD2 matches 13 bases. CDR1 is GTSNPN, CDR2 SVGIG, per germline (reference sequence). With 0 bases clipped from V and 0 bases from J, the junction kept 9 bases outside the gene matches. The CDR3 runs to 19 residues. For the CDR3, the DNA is TGTGCCTGGAGTGTATCTGCCACTAGCGGGGGGGCAAGCACAGATACGCAGTATTTT. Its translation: CAWSVSATSGGASTDTQYF.

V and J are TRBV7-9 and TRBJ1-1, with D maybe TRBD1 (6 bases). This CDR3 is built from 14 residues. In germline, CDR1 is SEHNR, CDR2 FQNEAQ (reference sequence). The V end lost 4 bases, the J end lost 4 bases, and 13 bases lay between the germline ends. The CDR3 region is CASSYLRGSTEAFF. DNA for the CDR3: TGTGCCAGCAGCTACCTCAGGGGAAGCACTGAAGCTTTCTTT.